A selection of T cell receptor beta chains follows, all from one sample in a study of blood T cell repertoires in COVID-19. Method: immunoSEQ multiplex PCR; TCRdb's copy keeps in-frame clones and lacks some. The repertoire holds about 46,000 clones, 83% seen once, with 6.5% to 8.5% in the top ten. Sequenced material: peripheral blood. The receptors were sampled from a man aged 55 to 70 with active COVID-19. Each CDR3 is given with its conserved first and last residue. D genes are given only for firm matches. Only part of the rows carry a size: once, few, many, or a class if the clone is expanded.

clone size	V gene	D gene	J gene	CDR3 DNA	CDR3 protein
NA	TRBV27	TRBD2	TRBJ2-7	TGTGCCAGCAGCAGGGAGGGGACTCAGTCCTACGAGCAGTACTTC	CASSREGTQSYEQYF
once	TRBV3-1/TRBV3-2	NA	TRBJ2-1	TGTGCCAGCAGCCAGTCCCTCCGCTACAATGAGCAGTTCTTC	CASSQSLRYNEQFF
NA	TRBV5-1	NA	TRBJ1-4	TGCGCCAGCAGCTTGGGGGGAGAAGGAGGAGAAAAACTGTTTTTT	CASSLGGEGGEKLFF
NA	TRBV7-8	TRBD2	TRBJ2-4	TGTGCCAGCGCCGAGGGAGGGGATTTAGCCAAAAACATTCAGTACTTC	CASAEGGDLAKNIQYF
once	TRBV7-9	TRBD2	TRBJ2-7	TGTGCCAGCTCTCCGACTAGCGAGAACTACGAGCAGTACTTC	CASSPTSENYEQYF
NA	TRBV9	NA	TRBJ2-1	TGTGCCAGCAGCGCCAACTCGTACAATGAGCAGTTCTTC	CASSANSYNEQFF
NA	TRBV10-2	NA	TRBJ2-3	TGCGCACACGCCGGAGGAGGCACAGATACGCAGTATTTT	CAHAGGGTDTQYF
NA	TRBV19	TRBD1	TRBJ1-5	TGTGCCAGTAGTATTACGGGACAGGGGCCGACGAATAGCAATCAGCCCCAGCATTTT	CASSITGQGPTNSNQPQHF
once	TRBV5-6	NA	TRBJ2-7	TGTGCCAGCAGCATGGGACTGCCTAGCTCCTACGAGCAGTACTTC	CASSMGLPSSYEQYF
few	TRBV2	NA	TRBJ1-5	TGTGCCAGCAGTGAAGGGCGCACGGGTCTTCAGCCCCAGCATTTT	CASSEGRTGLQPQHF
NA	TRBV5-1	TRBD2	TRBJ2-1	TGCGCCAGCAGCTCGGGGGGGCCGTACAATGAGCAGTTCTTC	CASSSGGPYNEQFF
NA	TRBV7-9	TRBD2	TRBJ2-1	TGTGCCAGCAGCTTACTAGCGGGGGGACGCTACAATGAGCAGTTCTTC	CASSLLAGGRYNEQFF
NA	TRBV7-2	TRBD2	TRBJ2-2	TGTGCCAGCAGCTTATGGGTAGCGGGAACAGGTACCGGGGAGCTGTTTTTT	CASSLWVAGTGTGELFF
NA	TRBV22-1	NA	TRBJ2-1	TGTCCTGGGAGCGGACTCGGGACAGTCATCGGCAATGAGCAGTTCTTC	CPGSGLGTVIGNEQFF
NA	TRBV12-3/TRBV12-4	TRBD1	TRBJ1-1	TGTGCCAGCAGGACAGGGGGTTTTACTGAAGCTTTCTTT	CASRTGGFTEAFF
NA	TRBV11-3	NA	TRBJ2-1	TGTGCCAGCAGCTTAGGCGGGAAAAACAATGAGCAGTTCTTC	CASSLGGKNNEQFF
NA	TRBV4-1	NA	TRBJ1-1	TGCGCCAGCAGCCAAAAGCCCCCCGGACAGTTGAACACTGAAGCTTTCTTT	CASSQKPPGQLNTEAFF
NA	TRBV7-3	NA	TRBJ1-4	TGTGCCAGCAGCTCCCCCGGACAGCCGACTAATGAAAAACTGTTTTTT	CASSSPGQPTNEKLFF
NA	TRBV5-4	TRBD1	TRBJ1-2	TGTGCCAGCAGCAAAGGGGGCGGGTATGGCTACACCTTC	CASSKGGGYGYTF
NA	TRBV4-1	NA	TRBJ2-3	TGCGCCAGCAGCCAGCAGGTTAGCACAGATACGCAGTATTTT	CASSQQVSTDTQYF
NA	TRBV24-1	TRBD1	TRBJ2-3	TGTGCCACCAGTGATTTGTGGGGACAGGATAGCACAGATACGCAGTATTTT	CATSDLWGQDSTDTQYF
once	TRBV3-1/TRBV3-2	NA	TRBJ2-7	TGTGCCAGCAGCCCCCAATGGACATCCTCCTACGAGCAGTACTTC	CASSPQWTSSYEQYF
NA	TRBV27	NA	TRBJ1-2	TGTGCCAGCAGTTTCGGGGTTCTGAGCGGCTACACCTTC	CASSFGVLSGYTF
NA	TRBV9	NA	TRBJ2-3	TGTGCCAGCAGCCCGTATTTTCTTGCGGGGAAGACAGATACGCAGTATTTT	CASSPYFLAGKTDTQYF
NA	TRBV4-1	TRBD2	TRBJ2-1	TGCGCCAGCAGCCAAGGAACGGGACTAGCGGGGGTTGAGCAGTTCTTC	CASSQGTGLAGVEQFF
NA	TRBV11-2	NA	TRBJ2-7	TGTGCCAGCAGCCCACGCGGACATAAGGGCTACGAGCAGTACTTC	CASSPRGHKGYEQYF
NA	TRBV11-1	NA	TRBJ2-5	TGTGCCAGCAGCCGGACAGTCCAAGAGACCCAGTACTTC	CASSRTVQETQYF
NA	TRBV27	TRBD2	TRBJ2-1	TGTGCCAGCAGTTTAAAGGAGGCGGGGCTAGCGGGGGCCTTCTTTCGGAATGAGCAGTTCTTC	CASSLKEAGLAGAFFRNEQFF
few	TRBV6-6	NA	TRBJ1-2	TGTGCCAGCAGTTATGGCAGGGGTGACTATGGCTACACCTTC	CASSYGRGDYGYTF
NA	TRBV20-1	NA	TRBJ2-7	TGCAGTGCAGCCAAGGGGGACGAGCAGTACTTC	CSAAKGDEQYF
NA	TRBV1	NA	TRBJ2-2	TGCACCAGCAGCCAAGCGTCACCCCGGACAGCCCTCACCGGGGAGCTGTTTTTT	CTSSQASPRTALTGELFF
NA	TRBV7-9	TRBD1	TRBJ2-3	TGTGCCAGCAGTGGGACAGGGAGCACAGATACGCAGTATTTT	CASSGTGSTDTQYF